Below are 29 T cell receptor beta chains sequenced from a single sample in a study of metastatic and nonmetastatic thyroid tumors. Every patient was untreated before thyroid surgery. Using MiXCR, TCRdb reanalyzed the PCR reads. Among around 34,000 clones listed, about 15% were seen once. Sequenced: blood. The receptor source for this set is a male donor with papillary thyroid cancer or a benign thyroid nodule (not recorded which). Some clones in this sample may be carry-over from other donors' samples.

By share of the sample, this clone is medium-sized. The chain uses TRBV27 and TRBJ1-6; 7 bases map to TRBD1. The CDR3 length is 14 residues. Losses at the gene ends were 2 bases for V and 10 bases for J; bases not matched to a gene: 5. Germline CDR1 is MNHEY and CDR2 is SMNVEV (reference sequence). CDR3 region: CASSLGRGGSPLHF. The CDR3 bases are TGTGCCAGCAGTTTAGGCAGGGGGGGATCACCCCTCCACTTT.

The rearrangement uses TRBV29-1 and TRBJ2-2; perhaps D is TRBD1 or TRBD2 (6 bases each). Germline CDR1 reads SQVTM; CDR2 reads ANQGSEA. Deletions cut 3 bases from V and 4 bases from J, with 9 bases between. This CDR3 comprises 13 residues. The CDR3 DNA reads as TGCAGCGTTGACTGGGGGGCCACCGGGGAGCTGTTTTTT. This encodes CSVDWGATGELFF.

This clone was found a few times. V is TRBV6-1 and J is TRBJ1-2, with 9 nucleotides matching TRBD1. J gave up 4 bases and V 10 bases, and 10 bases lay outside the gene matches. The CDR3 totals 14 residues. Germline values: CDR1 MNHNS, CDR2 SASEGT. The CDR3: CAIIPRQGGYGYTF. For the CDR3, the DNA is TGTGCCATCATCCCCAGACAGGGGGGCTATGGCTACACCTTC.

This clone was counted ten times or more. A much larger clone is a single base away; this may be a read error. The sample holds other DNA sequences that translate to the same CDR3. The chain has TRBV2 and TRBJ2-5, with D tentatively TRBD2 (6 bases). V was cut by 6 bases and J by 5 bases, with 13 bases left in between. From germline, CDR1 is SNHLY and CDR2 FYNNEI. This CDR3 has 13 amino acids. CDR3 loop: CASSLGRRETQYF. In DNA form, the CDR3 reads TGTGCCAGCAGCCTGGGGAGGAGGGAGACCCAGTACTTC.

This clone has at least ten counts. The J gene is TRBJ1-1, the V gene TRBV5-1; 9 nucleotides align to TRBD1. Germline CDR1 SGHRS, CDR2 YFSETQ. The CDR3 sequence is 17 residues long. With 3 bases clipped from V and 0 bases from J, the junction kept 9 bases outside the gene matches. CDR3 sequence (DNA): TGCGCCAGCAGCTATACAGGGGGCTTTGCCATGAACACTGAAGCTTTCTTT. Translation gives CASSYTGGFAMNTEAFF.

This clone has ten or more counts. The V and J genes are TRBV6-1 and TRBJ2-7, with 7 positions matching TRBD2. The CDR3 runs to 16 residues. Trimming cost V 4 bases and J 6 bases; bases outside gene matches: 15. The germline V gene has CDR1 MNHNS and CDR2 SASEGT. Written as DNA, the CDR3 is TGTGCCAGCAGTGGGAGGAGCGGGACCCCGAGGGGCGAGCAGTACTTC. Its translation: CASSGRSGTPRGEQYF.

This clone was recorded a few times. The DNA for the CDR3 is TGTGCCAGCAGTCCCCGGGGGGGGGCCAATGAGCAGTTCTTC. It yields the protein CASSPRGGANEQFF. The rearrangement uses TRBV28 and TRBJ2-1, with 8 bases that match TRBD2. Per the germline V gene, CDR1 is MDHEN and CDR2 is SYDVKM. The CDR3 runs to 14 residues. The junction had 6 bases not matched to a gene; V was cut back by 5 bases and J by 6 bases. The variable domain in full, with the rest retrieved from reference TRBV28 and TRBJ2-1, is DVKVTQSSRYLVKRTGEKVFLECVQDMDHENMFWYRQDPGLGLRLIYFSYDVKMKEKGDIPEGYSVSREKKERFSLILESASTNQTSMYLCASSPRGGANEQFFGPGTRLTVL.

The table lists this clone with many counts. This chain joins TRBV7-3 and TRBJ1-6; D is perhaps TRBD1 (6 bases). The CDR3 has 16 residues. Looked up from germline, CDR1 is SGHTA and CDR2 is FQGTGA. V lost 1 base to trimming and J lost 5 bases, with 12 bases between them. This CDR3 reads CASSLRAAGDNSPLHF. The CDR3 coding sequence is TGTGCCAGCAGCTTAAGAGCGGCAGGGGATAATTCACCCCTCCACTTT. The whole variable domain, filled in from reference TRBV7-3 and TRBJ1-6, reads GAGVSQTPSNKVTEKGKYVELRCDPISGHTALYWYRQSLGQGPEFLIYFQGTGAADDSGLPNDRFFAVRPEGSVSTLKIQRTERGDSAVYLCASSLRAAGDNSPLHFGNGTRLTVT.

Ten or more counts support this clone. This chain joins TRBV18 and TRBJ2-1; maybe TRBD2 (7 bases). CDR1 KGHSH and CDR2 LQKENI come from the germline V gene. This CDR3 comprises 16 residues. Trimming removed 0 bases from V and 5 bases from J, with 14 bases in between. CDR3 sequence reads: CASSPPGGDTHNEQFF. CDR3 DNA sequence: TGTGCCAGCTCACCACCGGGGGGGGACACACACAATGAGCAGTTCTTC.

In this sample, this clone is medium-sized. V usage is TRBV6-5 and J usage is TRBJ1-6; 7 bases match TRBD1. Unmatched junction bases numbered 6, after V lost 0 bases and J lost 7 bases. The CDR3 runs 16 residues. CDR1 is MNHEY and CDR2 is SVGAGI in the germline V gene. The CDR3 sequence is CASSYSSGTANSPLHF. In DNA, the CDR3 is TGTGCCAGCAGTTACTCGTCCGGGACAGCGAATTCACCCCTCCACTTT.

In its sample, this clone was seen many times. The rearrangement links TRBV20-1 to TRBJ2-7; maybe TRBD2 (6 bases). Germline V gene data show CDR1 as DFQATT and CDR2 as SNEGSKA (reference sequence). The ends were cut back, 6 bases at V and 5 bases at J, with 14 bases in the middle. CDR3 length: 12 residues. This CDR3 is CSASRESHEQYF. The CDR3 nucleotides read TGCAGTGCCTCTCGGGAGTCCCACGAGCAGTACTTC.

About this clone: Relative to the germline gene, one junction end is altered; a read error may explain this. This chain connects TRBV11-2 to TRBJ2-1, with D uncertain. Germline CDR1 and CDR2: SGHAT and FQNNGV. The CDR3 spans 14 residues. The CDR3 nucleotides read TGTGCCAGCAGCTTAGATTCAAGTTACAATGATCAGTTCTTC. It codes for CASSLDSSYNDQFF.

The DNA of the CDR3 is TGTGCCAGCAACGGTGGATCCTCCTGGGCAGATACGCAGTATTTT. This gives the protein CASNGGSSWADTQYF. The chain combines TRBV12-3 or TRBV12-4 with TRBJ2-3; D not resolved. Trimming removed 7 bases from V and 4 bases from J, with 18 bases in between. CDR3 size: 15 residues.

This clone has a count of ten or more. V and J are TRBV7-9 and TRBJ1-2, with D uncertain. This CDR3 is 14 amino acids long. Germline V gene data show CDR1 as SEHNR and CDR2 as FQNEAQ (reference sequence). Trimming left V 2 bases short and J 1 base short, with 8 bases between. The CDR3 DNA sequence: TGTGCCAGCAGCTTACGGGAGTTTAACTATGGCTACACCTTC. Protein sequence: CASSLREFNYGYTF.

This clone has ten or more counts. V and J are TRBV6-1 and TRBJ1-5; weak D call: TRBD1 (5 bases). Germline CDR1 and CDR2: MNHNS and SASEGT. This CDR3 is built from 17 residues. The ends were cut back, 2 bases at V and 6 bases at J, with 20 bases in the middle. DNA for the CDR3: TGTGCCAGCAGTGAAATCCTAGGCGGGGTGCAGGGTCAGCCCCAGCATTTT. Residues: CASSEILGGVQGQPQHF.

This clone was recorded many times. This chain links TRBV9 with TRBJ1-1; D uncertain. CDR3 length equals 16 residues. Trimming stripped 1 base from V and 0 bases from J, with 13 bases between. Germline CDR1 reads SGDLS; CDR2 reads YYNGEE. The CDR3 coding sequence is TGTGCCAGCAGCGTATTAGAGAGAACGATGAACACTGAAGCTTTCTTT. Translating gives CASSVLERTMNTEAFF. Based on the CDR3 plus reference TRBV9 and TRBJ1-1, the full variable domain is DSGVTQTPKHLITATGQRVTLRCSPRSGDLSVYWYQQSLDQGLQFLIQYYNGEERAKGNILERFSAQQFPDLHSELNLSSLELGDSALYFCASSVLERTMNTEAFFGQGTRLTVV.

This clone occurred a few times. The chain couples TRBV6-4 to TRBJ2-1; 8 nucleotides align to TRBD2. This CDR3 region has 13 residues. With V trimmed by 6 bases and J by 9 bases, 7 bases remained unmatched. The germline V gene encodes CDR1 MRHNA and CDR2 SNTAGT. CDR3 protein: CASRAGVGSEQFF. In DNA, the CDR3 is TGTGCCAGCAGAGCGGGAGTAGGGAGTGAGCAGTTCTTC.

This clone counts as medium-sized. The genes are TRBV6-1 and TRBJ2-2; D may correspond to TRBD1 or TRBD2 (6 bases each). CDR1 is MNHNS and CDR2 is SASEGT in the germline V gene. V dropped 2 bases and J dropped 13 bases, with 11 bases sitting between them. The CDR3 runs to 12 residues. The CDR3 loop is CASSELGGRLFF. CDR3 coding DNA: TGTGCCAGCAGTGAATTAGGGGGGAGGCTGTTTTTT.

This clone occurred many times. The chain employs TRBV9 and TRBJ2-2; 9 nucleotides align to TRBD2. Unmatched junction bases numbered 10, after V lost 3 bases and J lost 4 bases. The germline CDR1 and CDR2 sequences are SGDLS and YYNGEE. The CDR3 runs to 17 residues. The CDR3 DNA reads TGTGCCAGCAGCGACCTCGGCGGGAGGGATGGCACCGGGGAGCTGTTTTTT. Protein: CASSDLGGRDGTGELFF. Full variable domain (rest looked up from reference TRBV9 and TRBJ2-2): DSGVTQTPKHLITATGQRVTLRCSPRSGDLSVYWYQQSLDQGLQFLIQYYNGEERAKGNILERFSAQQFPDLHSELNLSSLELGDSALYFCASSDLGGRDGTGELFFGEGSRLTVL.

The CDR3 loop is CASSHRQPHEQYF. The CDR3 DNA reads TGTGCCAGCAGCCACCGACAGCCCCACGAGCAGTACTTC. This rearrangement joins TRBV3-1 to TRBJ2-7; a possible D gene is TRBD1 (5 bases). Per germline, CDR1 LGHDT and CDR2 YNNKEL (reference sequence). The CDR3 has 13 amino acids. V was cut by 3 bases and J by 5 bases, with 11 bases left in between.

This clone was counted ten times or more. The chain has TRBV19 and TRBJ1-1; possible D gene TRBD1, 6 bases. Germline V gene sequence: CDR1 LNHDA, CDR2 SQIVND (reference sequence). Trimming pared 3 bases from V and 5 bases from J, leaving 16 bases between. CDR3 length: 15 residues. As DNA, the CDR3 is TGTGCCAGTAGTATGGGCAGGGGAGTAAGGACTGAAGCTTTCTTT. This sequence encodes CASSMGRGVRTEAFF.

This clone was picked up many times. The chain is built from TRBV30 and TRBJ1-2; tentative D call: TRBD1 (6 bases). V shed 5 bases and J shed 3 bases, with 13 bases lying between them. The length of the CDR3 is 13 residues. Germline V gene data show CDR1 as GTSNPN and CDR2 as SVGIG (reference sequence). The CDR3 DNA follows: TGTGCCTGGCGAGGGGGGGCCCACTATGGCTACACCTTC. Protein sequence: CAWRGGAHYGYTF. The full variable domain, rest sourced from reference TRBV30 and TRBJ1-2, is SQTIHQWPATLVQPVGSPLSLECTVEGTSNPNLYWYRQAAGRGLQLLFYSVGIGQISSEVPQNLSASRPQDRQFILSSKKLLLSDSGFYLCAWRGGAHYGYTFGSGTRLTVV.

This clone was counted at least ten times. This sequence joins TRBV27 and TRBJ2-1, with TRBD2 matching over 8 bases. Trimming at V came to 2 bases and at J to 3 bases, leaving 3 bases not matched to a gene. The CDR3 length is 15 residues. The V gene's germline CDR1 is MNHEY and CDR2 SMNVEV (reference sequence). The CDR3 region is CASSLGGRLYNEQFF. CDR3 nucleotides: TGTGCCAGCAGTTTAGGCGGGAGGCTCTACAATGAGCAGTTCTTC.

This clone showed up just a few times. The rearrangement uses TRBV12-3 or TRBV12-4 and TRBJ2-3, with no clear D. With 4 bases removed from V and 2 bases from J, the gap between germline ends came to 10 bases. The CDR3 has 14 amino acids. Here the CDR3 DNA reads TGTGCCAGCAGTTCCCCCCCGAACACAGATACGCAGTATTTT. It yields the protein CASSSPPNTDTQYF.

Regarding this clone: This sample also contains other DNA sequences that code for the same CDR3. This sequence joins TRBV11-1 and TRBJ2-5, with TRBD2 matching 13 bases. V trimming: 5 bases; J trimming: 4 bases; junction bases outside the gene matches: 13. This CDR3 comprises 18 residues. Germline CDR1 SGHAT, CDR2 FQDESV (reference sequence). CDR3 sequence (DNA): TGTGCCAGCAGCCGAATGGGGACTAGCGGGATGAGAGGAGAGACCCAGTACTTC. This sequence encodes CASSRMGTSGMRGETQYF.

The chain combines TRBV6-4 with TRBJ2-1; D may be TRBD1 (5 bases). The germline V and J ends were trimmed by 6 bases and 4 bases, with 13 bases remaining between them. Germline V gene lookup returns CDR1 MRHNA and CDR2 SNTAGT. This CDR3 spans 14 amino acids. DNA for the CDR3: TGTGCCAGCAGAGATGGGGCCCGGTACAATGAGCAGTTCTTC. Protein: CASRDGARYNEQFF.

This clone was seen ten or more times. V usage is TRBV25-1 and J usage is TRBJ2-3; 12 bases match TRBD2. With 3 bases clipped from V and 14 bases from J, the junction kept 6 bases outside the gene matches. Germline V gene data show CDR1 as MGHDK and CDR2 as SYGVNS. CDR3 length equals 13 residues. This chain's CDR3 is CASSDAGLAGLYF. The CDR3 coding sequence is TGTGCCAGCAGTGATGCGGGACTAGCGGGTTTGTATTTT.

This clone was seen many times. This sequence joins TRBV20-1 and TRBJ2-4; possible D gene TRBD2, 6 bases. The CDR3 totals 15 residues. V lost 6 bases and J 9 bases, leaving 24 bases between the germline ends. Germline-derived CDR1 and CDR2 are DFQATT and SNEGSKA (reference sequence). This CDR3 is CSARTKSGVGGIQYF. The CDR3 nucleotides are TGCAGTGCAAGAACCAAAAGTGGGGTGGGAGGCATTCAGTACTTC.

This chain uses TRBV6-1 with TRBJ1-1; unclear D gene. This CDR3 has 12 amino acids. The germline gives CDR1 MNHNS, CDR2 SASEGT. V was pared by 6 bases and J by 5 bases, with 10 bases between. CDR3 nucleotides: TGTGCCAGCAGGAATCCGGGAACTGAAGCTTTCTTT. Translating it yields CASRNPGTEAFF.